This T cell receptor (beta chain) was identified in a study of blood T cell repertoires in COVID-19. Across the study: There were acute and convalescent COVID-19 samples, and they came from the United States, Italy and Spain.

Only in-frame clones appear in the TCRdb table, and some are missing; sequencing was by immunoSEQ multiplex PCR. The sample includes 250,000 or so clones, 75% to 90% of them seen just once. Sequencing was performed on PBMCs or T cells enriched from blood (not recorded which). This receptor was taken from a woman in her 40s who had been exposed to COVID-19.

The CDR3 DNA reads TGTGCCAGCAGCAGTGGGTTCCTCGACACCCCCAACTATGGCTACACCTTC. Translated, it gives CASSSGFLDTPNYGYTF. V is TRBV5-6 and J is TRBJ1-2; D unresolved. The CDR3 is made up of 17 amino acids. The germline V and J ends were trimmed by 4 bases and 2 bases, with 21 bases remaining between them. The germline gives CDR1 SGHDT, CDR2 YYEEEE.